Sequencing of this TCR beta chain was carried out in a study of T cells after yellow fever vaccination. Overall study findings and caveats: The secondary response peaked faster, at day 5 versus 15, but was weaker. Re-detected after boosting: most primary clones, almost 97% of CD4 and 80% to 90% of CD8. Although most clonotypes did not, a small share appeared in both CD4 and CD8 compartments.

Trimming left V 2 bases short and J 4 bases short, with 11 bases between. The CDR3 consists of 15 residues. Per the germline V gene, CDR1 is KGHSH and CDR2 is LQKENI. This clonotype came up a few times. What it recognizes is unknown. A 5'RACE template-switching step, the method used to make TCR cDNA, added a universal primer site and UMIs. TCRdb re-called the 5' RACE reads through MiXCR, storing one row per CDR3 protein. The sample has 300,000 or so distinct CDR3 sequences, over 10% seen once. The chain is built from TRBV18 and TRBJ2-2; the D call may be TRBD1 or TRBD2 (5 bases each). The sample in question was CD4+ T cells sorted from PBMCs, obtained 45 days after the yellow fever booster vaccination. This sequence was found in a man younger than 45 who received the YFV17D yellow fever vaccine. CDR3 sequence: CASSPGLGGTGELFF. CDR3 DNA: TGTGCCAGCTCACCAGGCCTTGGGGGCACCGGGGAGCTGTTTTTT.